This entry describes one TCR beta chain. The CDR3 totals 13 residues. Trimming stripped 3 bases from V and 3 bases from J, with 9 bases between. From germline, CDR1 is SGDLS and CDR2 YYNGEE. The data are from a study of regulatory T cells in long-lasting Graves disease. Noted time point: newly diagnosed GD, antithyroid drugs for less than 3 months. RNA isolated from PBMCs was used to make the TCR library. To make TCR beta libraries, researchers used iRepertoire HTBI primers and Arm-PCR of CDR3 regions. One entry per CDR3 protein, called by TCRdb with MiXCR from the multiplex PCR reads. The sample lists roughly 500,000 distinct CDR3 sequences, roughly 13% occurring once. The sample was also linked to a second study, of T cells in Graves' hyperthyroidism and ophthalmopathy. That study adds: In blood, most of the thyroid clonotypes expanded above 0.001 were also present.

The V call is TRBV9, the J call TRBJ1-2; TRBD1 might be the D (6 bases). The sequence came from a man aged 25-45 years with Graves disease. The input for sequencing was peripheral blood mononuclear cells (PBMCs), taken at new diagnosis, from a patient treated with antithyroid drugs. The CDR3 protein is CASSGRTDYGYTF. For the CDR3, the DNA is TGTGCCAGCAGCGGCAGGACAGACTATGGCTACACCTTC.